This entry lists 26 T cell receptor beta chains sequenced from one sample in a study of cytomegalovirus exposure and HLA in healthy donors. Primers: 60 Vbeta forward and 13 Jbeta reverse. The method was immunoSEQ multiplex PCR; TCRdb's version includes in-frame clones alone and lacks a portion of them. The specimen's table records under 200,000 clones. Sequences were obtained from PBMCs. These receptors all come from a woman between 18 and 29 years old in good health and CMV-seropositive.

This chain joins TRBV12-1 and TRBJ2-3; the listed D gene, TRBD2, was not tested against the DNA. TRBV12-1 is termed a pseudogene. The CDR3 has 13 amino acids. The CDR3, as DNA: TGTGCCAGCCTGAGACTAGAAGCAGATACGCAGTATTTT. It translates to CASLRLEADTQYF.

The V gene is TRBV11-3, the J gene TRBJ1-1; TRBD1 aligns across 8 bases. CDR3 length: 15 amino acids. V trimming: 6 bases; J trimming: 1 base; junction bases outside the gene matches: 7. The germline V gene has CDR1 SGHNT and CDR2 YENEEA. This CDR3 reads CASRPPRGRNTEAFF. CDR3 nucleotides: TGTGCCAGCAGGCCGCCCAGGGGGCGGAACACTGAAGCTTTCTTT. The complete variable domain, with remaining parts taken from reference TRBV11-3 and TRBJ1-1, reads EAGVVQSPRYKIIEKKQPVAFWCNPISGHNTLYWYLQNLGQGPELLIRYENEEAVDDSQLPKDRFSAERLKGVDSTLKIQPAELGDSAVYLCASRPPRGRNTEAFFGQGTRLTVV.

The rearrangement links TRBV27 to TRBJ2-5, with D possibly being TRBD1 (6 bases). The germline V gene has CDR1 MNHEY and CDR2 SMNVEV (reference sequence). The germline V and J ends were trimmed by 5 bases and 5 bases, with 18 bases remaining between them. The CDR3 extends over 15 amino acids. The CDR3 DNA reads TGTGCCAGCAGTCCCCCGGGACACTCGGGGGAGACCCAGTACTTC. Protein product: CASSPPGHSGETQYF.

The V call is TRBV7-8, the J call TRBJ2-1; TRBD2 matches 8 bases. CDR3 length: 13 amino acids. The germline V gene encodes CDR1 SGHVS and CDR2 FQNEAQ. The junction had 7 bases not matched to a gene; V was cut back by 5 bases and J by 10 bases. CDR3 sequence (DNA): TGTGCCAGCAGCCTCCCCCGGGGGGGCGAGCAGTTCTTC. It specifies CASSLPRGGEQFF.

The V and J genes are TRBV19 and TRBJ2-7, with 12 bases lining up with TRBD1. Germline assignment: CDR1 LNHDA and CDR2 SQIVND (reference sequence). Trimming took 3 bases from V and 0 from J; bases not matched to a gene: 9. This CDR3 comprises 18 residues. DNA for the CDR3: TGTGCCAGTAGTATGGATGGGACAGGGGGCCCTTACTCCTACGAGCAGTACTTC. Translated: CASSMDGTGGPYSYEQYF.

V usage is TRBV9 and J usage is TRBJ1-3, with D uncertain. The germline V gene has CDR1 SGDLS and CDR2 YYNGEE. The CDR3 has 14 amino acids. V lost 2 bases, J lost 2 bases, and 8 bases lay in between. The CDR3 region is CASSVQFPGNTIYF. CDR3 nucleotide sequence: TGTGCCAGCAGCGTTCAATTCCCTGGAAACACCATATATTTT.

The V and J genes are TRBV30 and TRBJ1-2; D unclear. Germline CDR1 GTSNPN, CDR2 SVGIG (reference sequence). The V gene lost 0 bases and the J gene lost 12 bases, with 17 bases spanning the gap. The CDR3 spans 13 residues. The CDR3 DNA reads TGTGCCTGGAGTGTACAAGTTGACACTAGGGACACCTTC. This translates into CAWSVQVDTRDTF.

The CDR3: CASNGGTTNTGELFF. The CDR3, as DNA: TGTGCCAGTAATGGTGGGACAACGAACACCGGGGAGCTGTTTTTT. The rearrangement joins TRBV2 to TRBJ2-2, with D perhaps TRBD1 (6 bases). Looked up from germline, CDR1 is SNHLY and CDR2 is FYNNEI. This CDR3 comprises 15 residues. V lost 9 bases, J lost 0 bases, and 14 bases lay in between.

The CDR3 nucleotides are TGTGCCAGCAGCTTAGGGGTGGGGGGCGAGCAGTACTTC. Encoded protein: CASSLGVGGEQYF. The rearrangement uses TRBV11-2 and TRBJ2-7; TRBD2 is a possible D gene (6 bases). This CDR3 is built from 13 residues. V gave up 1 base and J gave up 6 bases, with 10 bases separating them. Germline CDR1 reads SGHAT; CDR2 reads FQNNGV.

The chain is built from TRBV12-2 and TRBJ2-7; the table calls TRBD2, which could not be checked here. TRBV12-2 is listed as a pseudogene. The CDR3 length is 15 residues. This chain's CDR3 is CASRSGLADSYEQYF. CDR3 DNA: TGTGCAAGTCGCTCCGGACTAGCGGACTCCTACGAGCAGTACTTC.

The chain is built from TRBV18 and TRBJ2-3, with 11 bases identical to TRBD2. Germline V gene sequence: CDR1 KGHSH, CDR2 LQKENI. The CDR3 sequence is 15 residues long. V shed 2 bases and J 4 bases; nucleotides not matched to a gene: 2. CDR3 DNA sequence: TGTGCCAGCTCACCAACTAGCGGGAGTTCAGATACGCAGTATTTT. Its protein product is CASSPTSGSSDTQYF.

J is TRBJ1-2 and V is TRBV19; 9 nucleotides match TRBD1. V dropped 3 bases and J dropped 6; count of bases not matched to a gene: 5. This CDR3 contains 14 residues. Germline V gene lookup returns CDR1 LNHDA and CDR2 SQIVND (reference sequence). The CDR3 loop is CASSIRDRAHGYTF. The CDR3, as DNA: TGTGCCAGTAGTATTAGGGACAGGGCACATGGCTACACCTTC. Full variable domain (rest looked up from reference TRBV19 and TRBJ1-2): DGGITQSPKYLFRKEGQNVTLSCEQNLNHDAMYWYRQDPGQGLRLIYYSQIVNDFQKGDIAEGYSVSREKKESFPLTVTSAQKNPTAFYLCASSIRDRAHGYTFGSGTRLTVV.

V and J are TRBV4-2 and TRBJ2-7; D not resolved. The germline V and J ends were trimmed by 0 bases and 0 bases, with 9 bases remaining between them. CDR3 length: 15 amino acids. Germline lookup yields CDR1 LGHNA and CDR2 YNFKEQ. Here the CDR3 reads CASSQEAGSSYEQYF. For the CDR3, the DNA is TGTGCCAGCAGCCAAGAGGCAGGCAGCTCCTACGAGCAGTACTTC.

The chain combines TRBV4-2 with TRBJ2-5, with TRBD2 identical over 11 bases. The germline CDR1 and CDR2 sequences are LGHNA and YNFKEQ. Trimming at V came to 3 bases and at J to 2 bases, leaving 8 bases not matched to a gene. This CDR3 is 17 amino acids long. This CDR3 is CASSQVAGGSLQETQYF. CDR3 nucleotides: TGTGCCAGCAGCCAGGTAGCGGGGGGGTCACTACAAGAGACCCAGTACTTC.

DNA of the CDR3: TGTGCCAGCAGCTGGGGGACTGACAATGAGCAGTTCTTC. Its protein product is CASSWGTDNEQFF. V gene TRBV11-2 combines with J gene TRBJ2-1, with D perhaps matching TRBD2 (6 bases). CDR3 length: 13 amino acids. The germline V gene encodes CDR1 SGHAT and CDR2 FQNNGV. Trimming removed 4 bases from V and 5 bases from J, with 9 bases in between.

The genes are TRBV7-6 and TRBJ1-3; TRBD1 is a possible D gene (6 bases). V dropped 1 base and J dropped 1 base, with 14 bases sitting between them. The CDR3 spans 17 residues. Germline V gene data show CDR1 as SGHVS and CDR2 as FNYEAQ. The CDR3 coding sequence is TGTGCCAGCAGCTTAGGGGCGGGGGGCAGGTCTGGAAACACCATATATTTT. It encodes CASSLGAGGRSGNTIYF.

The chain carries TRBV5-1 and TRBJ2-7; 8 nucleotides align to TRBD1. The junction had 6 bases not matched to a gene; V was cut back by 3 bases and J by 4 bases. Germline V lookup: CDR1 SGHRS, CDR2 YFSETQ. This CDR3 contains 14 residues. The CDR3 nucleotides are TGCGCCAGCAGCTCTGACAGGGGTAGGTACGAGCAGTACTTC. This sequence encodes CASSSDRGRYEQYF.

This chain links TRBV4-1 with TRBJ2-2; 7 bases line up with TRBD2. The V gene's germline CDR1 is MGHRA and CDR2 YSYEKL. The CDR3 has 17 residues. Losses at the gene ends were 0 bases for V and 1 base for J; bases not matched to a gene: 5. The CDR3 region is CASSQDPLAVNTGELFF. The CDR3 DNA follows: TGCGCCAGCAGCCAAGATCCCCTAGCGGTGAACACCGGGGAGCTGTTTTTT.

The gene calls are TRBV2 and TRBJ1-2, with D possibly TRBD1 on 6 matching bases. The CDR3 totals 12 residues. Germline values: CDR1 SNHLY, CDR2 FYNNEI. Trimming cost V 9 bases and J 4 bases, with 12 bases left between them. CDR3 sequence reads: CARQGRGYGYTF. DNA for the CDR3: TGTGCCAGACAGGGTCGGGGCTATGGCTACACCTTC. The whole variable domain, filled in from reference TRBV2 and TRBJ1-2, reads EPEVTQTPSHQVTQMGQEVILRCVPISNHLYFYWYRQILGQKVEFLVSFYNNEISEKSEIFDDQFSVERPDGSNFTLKIRSTKLEDSAMYFCARQGRGYGYTFGSGTRLTVV.

This chain joins TRBV9 and TRBJ2-1; weak D call: TRBD2 (6 bases). CDR1 and CDR2 (germline): SGDLS, YYNGEE. The CDR3 runs to 15 residues. With 2 bases removed from V and 0 bases from J, the gap between germline ends came to 9 bases. The CDR3 region is CASSVLGSSYNEQFF. CDR3 nucleotides: TGTGCCAGCAGCGTTCTCGGGAGCTCCTACAATGAGCAGTTCTTC.

The rearrangement joins TRBV7-2 to TRBJ2-7, with TRBD1 matching 10 bases. The CDR3 totals 15 residues. The V gene end was trimmed by 2 bases and the J gene end by 5 bases; junction bases not matched to a gene: 6. The germline V gene encodes CDR1 SGHTA and CDR2 FQGNSA. The CDR3 nucleotides read TGTGCCAGCAGCTTATCCGGGACAGGGGTGAACGAGCAGTACTTC. The encoded protein is CASSLSGTGVNEQYF.

This chain joins TRBV7-9 and TRBJ1-1; D is perhaps TRBD1 (6 bases). Germline lookup yields CDR1 SEHNR and CDR2 FQNEAQ (reference sequence). The CDR3 is made up of 13 amino acids. The V gene lost 6 bases and the J gene lost 6 bases, with 14 bases spanning the gap. CDR3 protein: CASSRQADSEAFF. Here the CDR3 DNA reads TGTGCCAGCAGTAGACAGGCGGATTCTGAAGCTTTCTTT. Drawing the rest from reference TRBV7-9 and TRBJ1-1, the complete variable domain is DTGVSQNPRHKITKRGQNVTFRCDPISEHNRLYWYRQTLGQGPEFLTYFQNEAQLEKSRLLSDRFSAERPKGSFSTLEIQRTEQGDSAMYLCASSRQADSEAFFGQGTRLTVV.

The chain is built from TRBV11-2 and TRBJ2-7, with D unresolved. Trimming took 2 bases from V and 2 from J, leaving 10 bases between them. Germline V gene data show CDR1 as SGHAT and CDR2 as FQNNGV. The CDR3 totals 14 residues. The CDR3 DNA is TGTGCCAGCAGCTTACTAGTCAGTACCTACGAGCAGTACTTC. It encodes CASSLLVSTYEQYF.

This rearrangement joins TRBV11-2 to TRBJ2-3; D not certain. The germline V gene has CDR1 SGHAT and CDR2 FQNNGV. Trimming shortened V by 7 bases and J by 6 bases, and 14 bases separated the two germline ends. This CDR3 comprises 13 residues. DNA for the CDR3: TGTGCCAGCACCCTCCCCCGGGTGGATACGCAGTATTTT. This gives the protein CASTLPRVDTQYF. The full variable domain, in which reference TRBV11-2 and TRBJ2-3 provide the parts outside the CDR3, is EAGVAQSPRYKIIEKRQSVAFWCNPISGHATLYWYQQILGQGPKLLIQFQNNGVVDDSQLPKDRFSAERLKGVDSTLKIQPAKLEDSAVYLCASTLPRVDTQYFGPGTRLTVL.

This chain connects TRBV19 to TRBJ2-7; TRBD2 matches at 13 bases. The CDR3 runs to 17 residues. V was pared by 4 bases and J by 4 bases, with 10 bases of the junction left unmatched. CDR1 is LNHDA, CDR2 SQIVND, per germline (reference sequence). This chain's CDR3 is CASSTSTSGGARYEQYF. As DNA, the CDR3 is TGTGCCAGTAGTACCTCTACTAGCGGGGGGGCCAGGTACGAGCAGTACTTC.

This chain connects TRBV29-1 to TRBJ1-1; TRBD1 aligns across 9 bases. CDR1 is SQVTM, CDR2 ANQGSEA, per germline. V lost 7 bases to trimming and J lost 0 bases; unmatched junction nucleotides: 12. There are 16 residues in the CDR3. This chain's CDR3 is CSGTILGTGMNTEAFF. CDR3 in DNA: TGCAGCGGTACTATCCTGGGGACAGGGATGAACACTGAAGCTTTCTTT.